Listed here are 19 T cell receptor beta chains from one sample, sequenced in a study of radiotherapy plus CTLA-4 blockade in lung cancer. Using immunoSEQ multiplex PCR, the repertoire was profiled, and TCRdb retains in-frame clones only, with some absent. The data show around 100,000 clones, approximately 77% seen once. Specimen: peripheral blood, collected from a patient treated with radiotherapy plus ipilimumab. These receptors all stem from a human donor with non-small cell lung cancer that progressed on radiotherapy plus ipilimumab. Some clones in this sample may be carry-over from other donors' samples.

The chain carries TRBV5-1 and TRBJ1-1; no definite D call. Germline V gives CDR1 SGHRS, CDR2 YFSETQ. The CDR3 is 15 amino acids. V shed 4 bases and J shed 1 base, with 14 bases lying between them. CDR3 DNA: TGCGCCAGCAGCCCCGCGGCAGGCGGGAACACTGAAGCTTTCTTT. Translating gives CASSPAAGGNTEAFF.

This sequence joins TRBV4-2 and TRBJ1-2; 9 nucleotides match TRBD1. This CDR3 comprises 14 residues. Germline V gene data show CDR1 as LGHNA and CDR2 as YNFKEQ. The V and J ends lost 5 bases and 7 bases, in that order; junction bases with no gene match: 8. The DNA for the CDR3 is TGTGCCAGCAGCTATTACCAGGGACAGGGTGGCTACACCTTC. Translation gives CASSYYQGQGGYTF.

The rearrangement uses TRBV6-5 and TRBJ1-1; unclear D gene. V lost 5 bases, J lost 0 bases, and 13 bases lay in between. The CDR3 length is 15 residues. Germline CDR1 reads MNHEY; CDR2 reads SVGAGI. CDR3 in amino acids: CASSRPDGVNTEAFF. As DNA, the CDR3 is TGTGCCAGCAGTCGTCCGGACGGGGTGAACACTGAAGCTTTCTTT.

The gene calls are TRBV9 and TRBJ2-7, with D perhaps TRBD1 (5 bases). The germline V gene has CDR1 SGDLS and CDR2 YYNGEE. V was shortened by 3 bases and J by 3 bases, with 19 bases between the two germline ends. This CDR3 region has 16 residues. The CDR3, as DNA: TGTGCCAGCAGCGACAAGGAGTGGGGCCGTATCTACGAGCAGTACTTC. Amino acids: CASSDKEWGRIYEQYF.

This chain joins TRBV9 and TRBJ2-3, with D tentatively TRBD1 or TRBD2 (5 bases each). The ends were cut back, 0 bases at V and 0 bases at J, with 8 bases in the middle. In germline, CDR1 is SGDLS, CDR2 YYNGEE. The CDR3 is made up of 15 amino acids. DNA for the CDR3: TGTGCCAGCAGCGTAGGGGGGAAGAGCACAGATACGCAGTATTTT. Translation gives CASSVGGKSTDTQYF.

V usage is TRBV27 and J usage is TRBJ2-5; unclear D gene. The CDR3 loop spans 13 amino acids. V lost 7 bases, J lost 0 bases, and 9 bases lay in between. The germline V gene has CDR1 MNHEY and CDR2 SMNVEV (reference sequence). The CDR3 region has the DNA TGTGCCAGCACCCCGCGGAACCAAGAGACCCAGTACTTC. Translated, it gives CASTPRNQETQYF.

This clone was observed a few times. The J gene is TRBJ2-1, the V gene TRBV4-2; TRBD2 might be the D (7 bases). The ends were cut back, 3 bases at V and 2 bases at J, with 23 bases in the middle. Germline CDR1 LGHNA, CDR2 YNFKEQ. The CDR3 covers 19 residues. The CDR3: CASSHIPGGGAGTYNEQFF. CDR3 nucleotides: TGTGCCAGCAGCCATATCCCCGGCGGGGGCGCGGGGACCTACAATGAGCAGTTCTTC.

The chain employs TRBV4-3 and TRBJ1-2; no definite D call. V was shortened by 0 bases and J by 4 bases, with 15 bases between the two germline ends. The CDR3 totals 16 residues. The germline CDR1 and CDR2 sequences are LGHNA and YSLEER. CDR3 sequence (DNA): TGCGCCAGCAGCCAAGATTTTTTGTCCTCCGGCTATGGCTACACCTTC. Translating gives CASSQDFLSSGYGYTF.

This CDR3 is CAIKAGTGGRETQYF. DNA for the CDR3: TGTGCCATCAAGGCTGGAACAGGGGGCCGGGAGACCCAGTACTTC. The rearrangement uses TRBV10-3 and TRBJ2-5; the match to TRBD1 covers 9 bases. V lost 7 bases to trimming and J lost 5 bases; unmatched junction nucleotides: 11. CDR3 size: 15 residues. Germline CDR1 reads ENHRY; CDR2 reads SYGVKD.

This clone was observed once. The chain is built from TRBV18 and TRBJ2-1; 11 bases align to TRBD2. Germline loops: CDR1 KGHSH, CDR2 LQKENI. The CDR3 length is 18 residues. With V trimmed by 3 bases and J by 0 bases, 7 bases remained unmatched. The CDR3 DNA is TGTGCCAGCTCACCTCAGATAGCGGGGGGGAGCTCCTACAATGAGCAGTTCTTC. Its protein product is CASSPQIAGGSSYNEQFF.

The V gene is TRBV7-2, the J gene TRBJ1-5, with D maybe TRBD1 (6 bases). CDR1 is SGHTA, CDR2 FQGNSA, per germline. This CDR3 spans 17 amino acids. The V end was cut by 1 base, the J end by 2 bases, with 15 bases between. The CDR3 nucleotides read TGTGCCAGCAGCTTAGAGGTGTGGGCAGGGGGCAATCAGCCCCAGCATTTT. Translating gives CASSLEVWAGGNQPQHF.

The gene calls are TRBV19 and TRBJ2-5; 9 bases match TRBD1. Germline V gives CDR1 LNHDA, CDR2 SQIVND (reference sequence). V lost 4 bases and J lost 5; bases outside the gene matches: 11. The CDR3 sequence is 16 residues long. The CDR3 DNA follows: TGTGCCAGTAGTAAACTGCGGACAGGGGATGGGGAGACCCAGTACTTC. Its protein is CASSKLRTGDGETQYF.

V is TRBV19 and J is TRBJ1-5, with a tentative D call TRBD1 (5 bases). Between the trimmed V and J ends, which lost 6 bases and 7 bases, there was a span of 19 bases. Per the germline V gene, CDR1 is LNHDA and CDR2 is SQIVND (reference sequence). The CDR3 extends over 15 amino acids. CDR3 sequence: CASRRQSRSEQPQHF. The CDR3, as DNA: TGTGCCAGTAGACGACAGTCCCGGTCAGAGCAGCCCCAGCATTTT.

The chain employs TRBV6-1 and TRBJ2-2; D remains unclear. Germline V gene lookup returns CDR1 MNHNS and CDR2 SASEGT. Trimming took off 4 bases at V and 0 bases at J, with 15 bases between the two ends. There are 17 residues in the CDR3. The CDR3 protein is CASSVALRLSNTGELFF. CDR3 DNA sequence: TGTGCCAGCAGTGTAGCTTTACGGCTATCGAACACCGGGGAGCTGTTTTTT.

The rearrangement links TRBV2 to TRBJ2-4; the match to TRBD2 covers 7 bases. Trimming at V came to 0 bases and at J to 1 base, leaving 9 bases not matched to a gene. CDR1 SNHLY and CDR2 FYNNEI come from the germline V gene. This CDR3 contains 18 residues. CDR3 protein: CASSEAWGGVWAKNIQYF. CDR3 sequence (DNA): TGTGCCAGCAGTGAAGCTTGGGGGGGGGTTTGGGCCAAAAACATTCAGTACTTC.

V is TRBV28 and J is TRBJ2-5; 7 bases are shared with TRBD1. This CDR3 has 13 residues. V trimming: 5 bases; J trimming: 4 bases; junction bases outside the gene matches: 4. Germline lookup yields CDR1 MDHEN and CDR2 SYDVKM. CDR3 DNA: TGTGCCAGCAGTGACAGGGCTAGAGAGACCCAGTACTTC. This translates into CASSDRARETQYF.

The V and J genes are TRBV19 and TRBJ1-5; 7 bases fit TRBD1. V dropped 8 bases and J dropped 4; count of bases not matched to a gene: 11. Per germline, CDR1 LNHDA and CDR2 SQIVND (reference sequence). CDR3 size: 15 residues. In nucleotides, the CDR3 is TGTGCCAGTCATCCTACAGGGGCGCTAAATCAGCCCCAGCATTTT. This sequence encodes CASHPTGALNQPQHF. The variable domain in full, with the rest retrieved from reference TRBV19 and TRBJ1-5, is DGGITQSPKYLFRKEGQNVTLSCEQNLNHDAMYWYRQDPGQGLRLIYYSQIVNDFQKGDIAEGYSVSREKKESFPLTVTSAQKNPTAFYLCASHPTGALNQPQHFGDGTRLSIL.

The CDR3 protein is CASSPPGATEAFF. The CDR3 DNA is TGTGCCAGCTCACCACCGGGGGCTACTGAAGCTTTCTTT. V gene TRBV18 combines with J gene TRBJ1-1, with D possibly matching TRBD1 (6 bases). There are 13 residues in the CDR3. Germline V gene data show CDR1 as KGHSH and CDR2 as LQKENI. V was shortened by 0 bases and J by 5 bases, with 7 bases between the two germline ends.

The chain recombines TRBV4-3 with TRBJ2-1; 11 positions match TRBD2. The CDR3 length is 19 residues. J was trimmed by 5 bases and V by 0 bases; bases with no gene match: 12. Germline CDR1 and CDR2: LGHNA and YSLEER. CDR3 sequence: CASSQEPPSGGWGDNEQFF. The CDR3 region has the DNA TGCGCCAGCAGCCAAGAACCCCCTAGCGGGGGGTGGGGCGACAATGAGCAGTTCTTC.